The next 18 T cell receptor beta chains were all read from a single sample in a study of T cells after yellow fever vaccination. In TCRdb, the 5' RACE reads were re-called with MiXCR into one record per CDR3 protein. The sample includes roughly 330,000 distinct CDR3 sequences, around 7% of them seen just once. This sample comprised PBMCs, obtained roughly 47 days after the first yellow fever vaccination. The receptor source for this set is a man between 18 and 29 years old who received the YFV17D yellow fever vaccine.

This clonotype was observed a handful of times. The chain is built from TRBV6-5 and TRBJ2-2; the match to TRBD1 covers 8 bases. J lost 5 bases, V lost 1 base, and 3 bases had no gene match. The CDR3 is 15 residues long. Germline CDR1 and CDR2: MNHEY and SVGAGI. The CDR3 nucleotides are TGTGCCAGCAGTTACTATCAGGGGGCGACCGGGGAGCTGTTTTTT. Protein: CASSYYQGATGELFF.

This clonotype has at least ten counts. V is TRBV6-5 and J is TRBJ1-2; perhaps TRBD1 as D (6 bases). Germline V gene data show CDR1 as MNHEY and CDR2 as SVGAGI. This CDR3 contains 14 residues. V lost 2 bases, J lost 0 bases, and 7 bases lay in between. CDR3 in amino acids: CASSYEGANYGYTF. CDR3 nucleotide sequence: TGTGCCAGCAGTTACGAGGGGGCTAACTATGGCTACACCTTC.

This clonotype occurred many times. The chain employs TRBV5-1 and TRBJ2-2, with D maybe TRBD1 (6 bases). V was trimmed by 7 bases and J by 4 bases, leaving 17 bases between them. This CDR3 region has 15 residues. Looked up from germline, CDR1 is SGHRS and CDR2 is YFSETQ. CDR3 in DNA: TGCGCCAGCCTGTCCTTTGGGGGCGGCACCGGGGAGCTGTTTTTT. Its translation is CASLSFGGGTGELFF. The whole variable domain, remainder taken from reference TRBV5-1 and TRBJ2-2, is KAGVTQTPRYLIKTRGQQVTLSCSPISGHRSVSWYQQTPGQGLQFLFEYFSETQRNKGNFPGRFSGRQFSNSRSEMNVSTLELGDSALYLCASLSFGGGTGELFFGEGSRLTVL.

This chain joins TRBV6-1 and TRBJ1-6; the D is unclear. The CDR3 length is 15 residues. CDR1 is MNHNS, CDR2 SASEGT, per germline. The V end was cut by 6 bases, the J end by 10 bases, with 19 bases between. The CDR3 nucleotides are TGTGCCAGCAGCCCCGAGAGGCTCCGGTGGTCACCCCTCCACTTT. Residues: CASSPERLRWSPLHF.

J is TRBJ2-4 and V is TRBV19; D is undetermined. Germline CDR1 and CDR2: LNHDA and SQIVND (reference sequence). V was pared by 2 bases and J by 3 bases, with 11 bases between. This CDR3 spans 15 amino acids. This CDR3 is CASSISLNDKNIQYF. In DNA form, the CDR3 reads TGTGCCAGTAGTATATCCCTAAACGACAAAAACATTCAGTACTTC.

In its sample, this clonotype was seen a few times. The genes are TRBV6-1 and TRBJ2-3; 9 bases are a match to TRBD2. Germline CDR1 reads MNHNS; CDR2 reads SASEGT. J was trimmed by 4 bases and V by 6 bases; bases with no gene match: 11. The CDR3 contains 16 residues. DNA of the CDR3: TGTGCCAGCAGATGGGCTTGGCGGGGGGGGCCAGATACGCAGTATTTT. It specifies CASRWAWRGGPDTQYF.

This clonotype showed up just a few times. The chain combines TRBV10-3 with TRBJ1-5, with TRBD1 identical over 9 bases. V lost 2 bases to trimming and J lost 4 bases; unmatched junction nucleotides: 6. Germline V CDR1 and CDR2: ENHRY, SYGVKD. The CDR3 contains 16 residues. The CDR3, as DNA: TGTGCCATCAGTGAGGCCGGGACAGGGAAGAATCAGCCCCAGCATTTT. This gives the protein CAISEAGTGKNQPQHF.

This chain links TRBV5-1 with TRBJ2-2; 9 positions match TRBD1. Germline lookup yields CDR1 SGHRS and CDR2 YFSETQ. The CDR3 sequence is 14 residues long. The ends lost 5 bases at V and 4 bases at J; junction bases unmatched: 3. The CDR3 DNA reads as TGCGCCAGCAGGGGGACAGGGATCACCGGGGAGCTGTTTTTT. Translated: CASRGTGITGELFF.

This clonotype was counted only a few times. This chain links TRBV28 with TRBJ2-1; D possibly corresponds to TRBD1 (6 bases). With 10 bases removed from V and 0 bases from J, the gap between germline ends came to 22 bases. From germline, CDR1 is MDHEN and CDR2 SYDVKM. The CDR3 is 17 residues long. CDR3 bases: TGTGCCACCTGCCGGGACACTTATACCCTCTCCTACAATGAGCAGTTCTTC. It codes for CATCRDTYTLSYNEQFF.

The CDR3 reads CASSSKLAGGPTNEQFF. Here the CDR3 DNA reads TGTGCCAGCAGCTCCAAACTAGCGGGGGGGCCGACCAATGAGCAGTTCTTC. This chain connects TRBV7-2 to TRBJ2-1; TRBD2 agrees at 13 bases. Germline lookup yields CDR1 SGHTA and CDR2 FQGNSA. J gave up 6 bases and V 4 bases, and 9 bases lay outside the gene matches. This CDR3 region has 17 residues.

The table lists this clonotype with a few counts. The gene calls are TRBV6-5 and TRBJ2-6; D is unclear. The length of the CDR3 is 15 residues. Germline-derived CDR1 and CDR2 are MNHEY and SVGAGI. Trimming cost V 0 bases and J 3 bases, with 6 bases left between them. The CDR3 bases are TGTGCCAGCAGTTACTCGATAGGTGGGGCCAACGTCCTGACTTTC. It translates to CASSYSIGGANVLTF.

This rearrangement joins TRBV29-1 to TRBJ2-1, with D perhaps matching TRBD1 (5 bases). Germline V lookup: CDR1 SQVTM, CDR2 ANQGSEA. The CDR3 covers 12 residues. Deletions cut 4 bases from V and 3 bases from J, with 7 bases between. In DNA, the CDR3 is TGCAGCGTTGGGACAAACTACAATGAGCAGTTCTTC. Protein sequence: CSVGTNYNEQFF.

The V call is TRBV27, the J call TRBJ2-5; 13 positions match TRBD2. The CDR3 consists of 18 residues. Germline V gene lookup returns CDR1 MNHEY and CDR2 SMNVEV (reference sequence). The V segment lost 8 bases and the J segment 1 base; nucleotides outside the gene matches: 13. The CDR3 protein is CASLFVTSGGSIQETQYF. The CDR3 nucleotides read TGTGCCAGCCTATTCGTGACTAGCGGGGGGTCAATCCAAGAGACCCAGTACTTC.

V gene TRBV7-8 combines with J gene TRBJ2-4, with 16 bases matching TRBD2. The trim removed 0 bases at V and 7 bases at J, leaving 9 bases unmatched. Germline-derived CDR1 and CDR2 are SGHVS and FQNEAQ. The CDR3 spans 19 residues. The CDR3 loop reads CASSLALVGLAGGRNIQYF. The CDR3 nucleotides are TGTGCCAGCAGCTTAGCGCTTGTGGGACTAGCGGGGGGGCGGAACATTCAGTACTTC.

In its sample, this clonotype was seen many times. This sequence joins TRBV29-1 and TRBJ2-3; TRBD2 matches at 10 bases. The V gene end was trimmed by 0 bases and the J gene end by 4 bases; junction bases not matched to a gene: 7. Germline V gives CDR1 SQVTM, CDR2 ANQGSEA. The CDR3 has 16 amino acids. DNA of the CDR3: TGCAGCGTTGAAGATCCGAAGCGGGGGGGATCAGATACGCAGTATTTT. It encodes CSVEDPKRGGSDTQYF.

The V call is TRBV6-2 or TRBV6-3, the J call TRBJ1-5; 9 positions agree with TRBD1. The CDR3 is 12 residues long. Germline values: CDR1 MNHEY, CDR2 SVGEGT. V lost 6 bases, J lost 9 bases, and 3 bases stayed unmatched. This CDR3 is CASRDRGGPQHF. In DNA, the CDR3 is TGTGCCAGCAGGGACAGGGGTGGGCCCCAGCATTTT.

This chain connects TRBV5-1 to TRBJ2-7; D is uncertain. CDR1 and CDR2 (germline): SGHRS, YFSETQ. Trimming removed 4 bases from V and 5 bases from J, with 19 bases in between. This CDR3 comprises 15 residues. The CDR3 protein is CASSPWVKMGDEQYF. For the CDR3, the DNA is TGCGCCAGCAGCCCGTGGGTGAAGATGGGCGACGAGCAGTACTTC.

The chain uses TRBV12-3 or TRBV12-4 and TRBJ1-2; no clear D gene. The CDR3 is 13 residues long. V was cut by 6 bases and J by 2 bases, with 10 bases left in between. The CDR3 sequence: CASRPSENYGYTF. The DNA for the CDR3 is TGTGCCAGCAGACCATCCGAGAACTATGGCTACACCTTC.